The rows below give T cell receptor beta chains drawn from one sample of a study of CXCR3-negative and CXCR3-positive naive CD8 T cells. TCRdb reanalyzed the 5' RACE reads and collapses them to one entry per CDR3 protein, without DNA. The sample's table shows under 75,000 distinct CDR3 sequences. Sequenced input: naive CXCR3+ CD8+ T cells from blood. The source is a human donor in good health. Some clones in this sample may be carry-over from other donors' samples. The CDR3 runs from the conserved cysteine through the conserved F or W.

v_gene	j_gene	CDR3aa
TRBV7-2	TRBJ1-3	CASSLESRGLSGNTIYF
TRBV5-1	TRBJ2-1	CASLSLDNEQFF
TRBV9	TRBJ2-7	CASSVGGDSSYEQYF
TRBV20-1	TRBJ1-3	CSVAAEAGNTIYF
TRBV7-9	TRBJ2-4	CASSPPSRDIENIQYF
TRBV15	TRBJ2-1	CATSRGDEQFF
TRBV28	TRBJ2-6	CASSFLGTSPGGGLFGANVLTF
TRBV29-1	TRBJ2-7	CSVIAGTTTYEQYF
TRBV5-4	TRBJ2-2	CASSPHHTGELFF
TRBV7-2	TRBJ2-7	CASSLGGGYEQYF
TRBV6-6	TRBJ2-7	CASSQTVEQYF
TRBV10-1	TRBJ2-1	CASSEGRWGGSYNEQFF
TRBV15	TRBJ2-3	CATSRGKGGRTDTQYF
TRBV10-3	TRBJ2-7	CAIGDRSSYEQYF
TRBV11-1	TRBJ2-7	CASSSTTGGYEQYF